This TCR beta chain emerged from a study of tumor and adjacent non-tumor tissue in lung cancer. Study-level points and caveats: Compared with tumor, normal lung showed significantly lower TCR diversity. Tumor repertoires had a smaller top 100 clone share than normal lung. Shorter survival was associated with higher TCR diversity in tumors.

To note about this clonotype: What it recognizes is unknown. Being one base from a much bigger clone, this may be a read error. This CDR3 fails to terminate in the conserved phenylalanine or tryptophan, so it likely reflects a read error.

The V gene lost 4 bases and the J gene lost 6 bases, with 10 bases spanning the gap. The CDR3 totals 12 residues. The library came from three nested PCR rounds adapted from ARM-PCR protocols. In TCRdb, the multiplex PCR reads were re-called with MiXCR into one record per CDR3 protein. The sample consists of under 250,000 distinct CDR3 sequences, 70% to 75% of them appearing once. This sample's RNA came from whole unsorted tissue. Donors were chemotherapy-naive, newly diagnosed lung cancer surgical patients in China, August–late 2014. Specimen: lung tumor tissue. This sequence was found in a man aged 60-69 years with non-small cell lung cancer. V usage is TRBV12-3 or TRBV12-4 and J usage is TRBJ2-7; the D gene is possibly TRBD1 (5 bases). The CDR3 region has the DNA TGTGCCAGCAGTTCCAGGGTGGGCGAGCAGTACTTA. As protein: CASSSRVGEQYL.